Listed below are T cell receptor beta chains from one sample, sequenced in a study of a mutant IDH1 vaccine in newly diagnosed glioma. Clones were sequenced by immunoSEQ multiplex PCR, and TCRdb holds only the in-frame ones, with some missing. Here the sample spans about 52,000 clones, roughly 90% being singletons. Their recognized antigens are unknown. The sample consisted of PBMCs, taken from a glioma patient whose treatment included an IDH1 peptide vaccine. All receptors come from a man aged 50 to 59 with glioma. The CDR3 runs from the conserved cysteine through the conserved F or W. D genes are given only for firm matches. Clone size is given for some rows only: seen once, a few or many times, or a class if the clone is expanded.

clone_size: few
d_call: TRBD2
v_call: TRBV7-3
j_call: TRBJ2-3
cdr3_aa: CASSLGLAGVADTQYF
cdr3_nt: TGTGCCAGCAGCTTGGGACTAGCGGGAGTGGCAGATACGCAGTATTTT

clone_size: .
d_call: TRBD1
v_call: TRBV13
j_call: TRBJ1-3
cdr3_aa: CANSRQGSGNTIYF
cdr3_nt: TGTGCCAACTCAAGACAGGGTAGTGGAAACACCATATATTTT

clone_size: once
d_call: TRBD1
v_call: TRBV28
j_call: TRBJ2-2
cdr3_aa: CASSSQDRAYTGELFF
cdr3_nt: TGTGCCAGCAGTTCCCAGGACAGGGCGTACACCGGGGAGCTGTTTTTT

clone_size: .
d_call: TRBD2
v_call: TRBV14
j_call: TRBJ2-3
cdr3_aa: CASSLLAVNTDTQYF
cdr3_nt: TGTGCCAGCAGTCTTCTAGCGGTAAACACAGATACGCAGTATTTT

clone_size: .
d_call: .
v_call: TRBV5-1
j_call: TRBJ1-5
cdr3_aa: CASSLAGQGHQPQHF
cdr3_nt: TGCGCCAGCAGCTTGGCCGGTCAGGGCCATCAGCCCCAGCATTTT

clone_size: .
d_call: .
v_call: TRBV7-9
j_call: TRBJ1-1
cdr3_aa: CASSLGANTEAFF
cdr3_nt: TGTGCCAGCAGCTTAGGGGCGAACACTGAAGCTTTCTTT

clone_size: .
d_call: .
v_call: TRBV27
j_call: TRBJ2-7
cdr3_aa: CASSSGPLGSYEQYF
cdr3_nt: TGTGCCAGCAGTTCGGGTCCCCTAGGCTCCTACGAGCAGTACTTC

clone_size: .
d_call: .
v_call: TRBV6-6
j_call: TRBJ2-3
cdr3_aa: CASSRGLLSTDTQYF
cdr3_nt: TGTGCCAGCAGTCGGGGACTTCTTAGCACAGATACGCAGTATTTT

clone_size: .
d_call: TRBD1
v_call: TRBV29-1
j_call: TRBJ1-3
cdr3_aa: CSVDDRGGRNTIYF
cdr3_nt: TGCAGCGTTGATGACAGGGGCGGGAGAAACACCATATATTTT

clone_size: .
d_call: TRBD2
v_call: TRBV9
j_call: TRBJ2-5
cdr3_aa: CASSVSLAGSPNQETQYF
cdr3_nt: TGTGCCAGCAGCGTGTCGCTAGCGGGGAGCCCAAATCAAGAGACCCAGTACTTC

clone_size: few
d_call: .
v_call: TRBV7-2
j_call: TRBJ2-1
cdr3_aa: CASSLERSGEFF
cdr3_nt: TGTGCCAGCAGCTTAGAACGGTCGGGAGAGTTCTTC

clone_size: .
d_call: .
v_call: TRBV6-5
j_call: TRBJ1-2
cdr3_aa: CASSFGQNYGYTF
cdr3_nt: TGTGCCAGCAGTTTCGGACAGAACTATGGCTACACCTTC

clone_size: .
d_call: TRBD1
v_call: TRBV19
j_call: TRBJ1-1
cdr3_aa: CASNQGANTEAFF
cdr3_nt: TGTGCCAGTAATCAGGGGGCGAACACTGAAGCTTTCTTT

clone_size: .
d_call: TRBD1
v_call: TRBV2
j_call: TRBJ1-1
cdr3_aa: CASSEEGQRLNTEAFF
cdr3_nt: TGTGCCAGCAGTGAAGAGGGACAGAGATTGAACACTGAAGCTTTCTTT

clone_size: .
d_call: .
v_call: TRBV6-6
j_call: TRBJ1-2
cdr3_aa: CASSYSGSGLYGYTF
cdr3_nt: TGTGCCAGCAGTTACTCCGGGTCAGGGCTTTATGGCTACACCTTC

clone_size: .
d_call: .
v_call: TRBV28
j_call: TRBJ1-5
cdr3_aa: CASSPGDFNQPQHF
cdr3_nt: TGTGCCAGCAGTCCGGGGGACTTCAATCAGCCCCAGCATTTT